The clone carrying this T cell receptor (beta chain) was seen ten or more times. Its antigen remains unknown. Template material for TCR beta VDJ and CDR3 profiling consisted of genomic DNA. Each CDR3 protein gets one entry after TCRdb re-called the reads with MiXCR. The profile shows 250,000 to 350,000 distinct CDR3 sequences, 50% to 70% of them singletons. The source of the sample is a study of CD8+CD57+ T cells in acquired aplastic anemia. The overall study: Isolated CD4+ and CD8+ cells, once sorted, yielded DNA averaging about 3.1 ug.

CDR3 length: 14 residues. V dropped 4 bases and J dropped 5 bases, with 13 bases sitting between them. Germline lookup yields CDR1 SGHRS and CDR2 YFSETQ. Study-wide results and caveats: Patients showed no significant difference from controls in CD8+ Simpson's diversity. Twenty-nine shared CD8+ CDR3s appeared highly expressed within patients' immunodominant clones.

The receptor was derived from a human donor with severe aplastic anemia or a healthy control (not recorded which). This rearrangement joins TRBV5-1 to TRBJ2-1; D may match TRBD1 or TRBD2 (5 bases each). The specimen sequenced was sorted CD4+, CD8+, or CD8+CD57+ T cells (not recorded which) from PBMCs. For the CDR3, the DNA is TGCGCCAGCAGCCCGTCGGGACGTAACAATGAGCAGTTCTTC. Translation gives CASSPSGRNNEQFF.